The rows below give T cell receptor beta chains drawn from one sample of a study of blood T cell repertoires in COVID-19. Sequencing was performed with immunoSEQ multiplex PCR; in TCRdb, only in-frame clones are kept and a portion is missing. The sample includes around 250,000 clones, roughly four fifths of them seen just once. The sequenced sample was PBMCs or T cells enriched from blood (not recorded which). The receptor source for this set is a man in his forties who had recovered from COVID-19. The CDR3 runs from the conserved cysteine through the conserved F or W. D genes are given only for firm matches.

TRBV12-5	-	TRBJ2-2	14	TGTGCTAGTGGTGTGACTAGTCGTACCGGGGAGCTGTTTTTT	CASGVTSRTGELFF
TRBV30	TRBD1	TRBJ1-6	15	TGTGCCTGGGTTCCAGGGGGCAGCAGAAGGTCACCCCTCCACTTT	CAWVPGGSRRSPLHF
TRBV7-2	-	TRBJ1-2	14	TGTGCCAGCAGCTTAGGGGACATCCACTATGGCTACACCTTC	CASSLGDIHYGYTF
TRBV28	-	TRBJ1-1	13	TGTGCCAGCAGTTCCAACATGAACACTGAAGCTTTCTTT	CASSSNMNTEAFF
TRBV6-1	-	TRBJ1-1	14	TGTGCCAGCAGTGAACAGGCGGGAATCTCTGAAGCTTTCTTT	CASSEQAGISEAFF
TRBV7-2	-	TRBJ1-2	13	TGTGCCAGCAGCCCAACTCAAGCGGGTGGCTACACCTTC	CASSPTQAGGYTF
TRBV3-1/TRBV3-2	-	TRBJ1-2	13	TGTGCCAGCAGCCAAGGGGGGCTCTATGGCTACACCTTC	CASSQGGLYGYTF
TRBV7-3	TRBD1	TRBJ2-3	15	TGTGCCAGCAGCCTTGGGACAGGGACCGCAGATACGCAGTATTTT	CASSLGTGTADTQYF
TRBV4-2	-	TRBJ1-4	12	TGTGCCAGCAGCCAAGACACAGGTAAACTGTTTTTT	CASSQDTGKLFF
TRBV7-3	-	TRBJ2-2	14	TGTGCCAGCAGCTTAATAGCGAACACCGGGGAGCTGTTTTTT	CASSLIANTGELFF
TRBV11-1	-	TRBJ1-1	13	TGTGCCAGCAGTCTACCACAGGGAGTTTCGGCTTTCTTT	CASSLPQGVSAFF
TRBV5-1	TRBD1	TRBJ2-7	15	TGCGCCAGCAGCTTCAGGGGGACACGTCTCTACGAGCAGTACTTC	CASSFRGTRLYEQYF
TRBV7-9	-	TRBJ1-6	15	TGTGCCAGCAGCTCAACGGACAGTGATAATTCACCCCTCCACTTT	CASSSTDSDNSPLHF
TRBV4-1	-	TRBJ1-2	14	TGCGCCAGCAGCCACCCCGGGGGTGGGGCAGTCTACACCTTC	CASSHPGGGAVYTF
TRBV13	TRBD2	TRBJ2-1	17	TGTGCCAGCAGCACCGGACTAGCGGGGACCTCCTACAATGAGCAGTTCTTC	CASSTGLAGTSYNEQFF
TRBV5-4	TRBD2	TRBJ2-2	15	TGTGCCAGCAGCTTGCTTCAGGGAGGGACCGGGGAGCTGTTTTTT	CASSLLQGGTGELFF
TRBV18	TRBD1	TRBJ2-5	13	TGTGCCAGCTCCACAGGGGTAGACGAGACCCAGTACTTC	CASSTGVDETQYF